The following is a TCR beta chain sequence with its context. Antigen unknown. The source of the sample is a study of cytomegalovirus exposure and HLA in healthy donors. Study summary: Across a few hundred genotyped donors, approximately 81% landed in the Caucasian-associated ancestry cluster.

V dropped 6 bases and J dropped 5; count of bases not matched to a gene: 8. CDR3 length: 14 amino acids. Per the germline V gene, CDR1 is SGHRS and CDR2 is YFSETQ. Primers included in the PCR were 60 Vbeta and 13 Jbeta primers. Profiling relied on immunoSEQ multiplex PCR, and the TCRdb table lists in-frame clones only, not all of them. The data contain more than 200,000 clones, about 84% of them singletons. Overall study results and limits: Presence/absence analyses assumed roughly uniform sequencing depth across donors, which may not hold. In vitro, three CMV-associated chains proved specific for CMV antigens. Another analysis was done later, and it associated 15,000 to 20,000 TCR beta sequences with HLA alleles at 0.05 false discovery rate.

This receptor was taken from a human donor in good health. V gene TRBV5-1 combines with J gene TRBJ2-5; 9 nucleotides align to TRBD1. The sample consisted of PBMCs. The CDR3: CASTHGTGSETQYF. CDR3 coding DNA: TGCGCCAGCACTCACGGGACAGGGTCGGAGACCCAGTACTTC.